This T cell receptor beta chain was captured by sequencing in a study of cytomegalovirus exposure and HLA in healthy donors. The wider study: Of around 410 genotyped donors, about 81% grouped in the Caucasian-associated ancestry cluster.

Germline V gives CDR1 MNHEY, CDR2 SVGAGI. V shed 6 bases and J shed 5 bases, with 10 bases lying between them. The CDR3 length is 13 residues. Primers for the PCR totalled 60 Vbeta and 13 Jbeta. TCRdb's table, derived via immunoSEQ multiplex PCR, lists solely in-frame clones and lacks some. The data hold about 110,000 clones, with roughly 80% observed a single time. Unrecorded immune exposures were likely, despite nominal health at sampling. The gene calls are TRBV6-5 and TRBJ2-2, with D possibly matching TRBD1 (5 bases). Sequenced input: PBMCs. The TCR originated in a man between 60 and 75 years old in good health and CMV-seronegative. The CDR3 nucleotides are TGTGCCAGCAGCCGAAAGGGGACCGGGGAGCTGTTTTTT. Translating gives CASSRKGTGELFF.